One and the same sample provided the 30 T cell receptor beta chains below, sequenced in a study of shared clonotypes between healthy human individuals. Only in-frame clones appear in the TCRdb table, and some are missing; sequencing was by immunoSEQ multiplex PCR. Of hundreds of thousands of clones listed, 74% were seen once; the top ten hold approximately 1.8%. Material: memory CD4+ T cells sorted from blood. Subset described: CD45RA-negative fraction. The origin of the receptors is a woman aged 30 to 39 in good health.

The sample holds a few counts of this clone. The chain recombines TRBV25-1 with TRBJ1-5, with 7 positions matching TRBD1. CDR3 length equals 18 residues. Trimming took 5 bases from V and 3 from J; bases not matched to a gene: 16. Germline CDR1 MGHDK, CDR2 SYGVNS. Here the CDR3 reads CASSPSGQEKMANQPQHF. CDR3 nucleotides: TGTGCCAGCAGTCCCTCCGGACAGGAGAAGATGGCCAATCAGCCCCAGCATTTT.

This CDR3 reads CASSPGWGQGETQYF. CDR3 bases: TGTGCCAGCAGCCCGGGCTGGGGACAGGGGGAGACCCAGTACTTC. The genes are TRBV7-2 and TRBJ2-5; 10 bases line up with TRBD1. Losses at the gene ends were 5 bases for V and 5 bases for J; bases not matched to a gene: 8. The CDR3 contains 15 residues. Looked up from germline, CDR1 is SGHTA and CDR2 is FQGNSA.

This clone has more than one count but fewer than ten. This rearrangement joins TRBV18 to TRBJ1-1; weak D call: TRBD1 (5 bases). Trimming took 5 bases from V and 2 from J, leaving 12 bases between them. The CDR3 totals 14 residues. Germline V gene lookup returns CDR1 KGHSH and CDR2 LQKENI. CDR3: CASSGDLGNTEAFF. The DNA for the CDR3 is TGTGCCAGCTCAGGGGACTTAGGAAACACTGAAGCTTTCTTT.

In this sample, this clone turned up many times. V usage is TRBV2 and J usage is TRBJ2-3, with 9 positions matching TRBD2. V shed 2 bases and J 3 bases; nucleotides not matched to a gene: 3. CDR1 and CDR2 (germline): SNHLY, FYNNEI. This CDR3 region has 15 residues. Here the CDR3 DNA reads TGTGCCAGCAGTGAACCCACTAGCGGGACAGATACGCAGTATTTT. This encodes CASSEPTSGTDTQYF. Full variable domain (remainder filled in from reference TRBV2 and TRBJ2-3): EPEVTQTPSHQVTQMGQEVILRCVPISNHLYFYWYRQILGQKVEFLVSFYNNEISEKSEIFDDQFSVERPDGSNFTLKIRSTKLEDSAMYFCASSEPTSGTDTQYFGPGTRLTVL.

The genes are TRBV4-1 and TRBJ1-1; TRBD1 is a possible D gene (5 bases). Trimming removed 4 bases from V and 1 base from J, with 16 bases in between. The CDR3 consists of 16 residues. Germline CDR1 MGHRA, CDR2 YSYEKL. The DNA for the CDR3 is TGCGCCAGCAGCCGCCTGGCGGGGGGGACGAACACTGAAGCTTTCTTT. It encodes CASSRLAGGTNTEAFF.

CDR3 DNA: TGTGCCAGCAGCTCAACACAGGGGGGTACCTACGAGCAGTACTTC. As protein: CASSSTQGGTYEQYF. V is TRBV13 and J is TRBJ2-7; 8 nucleotides line up with TRBD1. V trimming: 4 bases; J trimming: 2 bases; junction bases outside the gene matches: 7. Germline V gene data show CDR1 as PRHDT and CDR2 as FYEKMQ (reference sequence). The CDR3 consists of 15 residues.

The chain recombines TRBV9 with TRBJ2-3, with D perhaps matching TRBD1 (7 bases). CDR3 size: 15 residues. The V end lost 4 bases, the J end lost 1 base, and 13 bases lay between the germline ends. The germline V gene encodes CDR1 SGDLS and CDR2 YYNGEE. This CDR3 reads CASSPTGTGTDTQYF. The CDR3 region has the DNA TGTGCCAGCAGCCCGACAGGGACTGGCACAGATACGCAGTATTTT.

V and J are TRBV2 and TRBJ2-7; TRBD2 agrees at 10 bases. The germline V gene has CDR1 SNHLY and CDR2 FYNNEI. The CDR3 spans 16 residues. V gave up 3 bases and J gave up 4 bases; unmatched junction bases: 9. CDR3 amino acids: CASSDGLAGAMYEQYF. Written as DNA, the CDR3 is TGTGCCAGCAGTGACGGGCTAGCGGGAGCGATGTACGAGCAGTACTTC.

This clone appeared a single time. The genes are TRBV19 and TRBJ1-5; 9 bases map to TRBD1. The trim removed 5 bases at V and 6 bases at J, leaving 11 bases unmatched. The CDR3 has 16 amino acids. CDR1 is LNHDA, CDR2 SQIVND, per germline (reference sequence). In nucleotides, the CDR3 is TGTGCCAGTAGTCCCGGGACAGGGCGACTTACTCAGCCCCAGCATTTT. As protein: CASSPGTGRLTQPQHF.

As to this clone: Other DNA sequences within the sample encode an identical CDR3. The chain recombines TRBV28 with TRBJ1-5; TRBD1 is a possible D gene (5 bases). Per the germline V gene, CDR1 is MDHEN and CDR2 is SYDVKM. V lost 5 bases to trimming and J lost 2 bases, with 13 bases between them. The CDR3 length is 15 residues. This CDR3 is CASSPSQGGNQPQHF. CDR3 nucleotides: TGTGCCAGCAGTCCCTCGCAGGGCGGCAATCAGCCCCAGCATTTT.

V usage is TRBV4-3 and J usage is TRBJ1-1, with D hard to call. Looked up from germline, CDR1 is LGHNA and CDR2 is YSLEER. The CDR3 is made up of 14 amino acids. Trimming cost V 0 bases and J 1 base, with 6 bases left between them. DNA for the CDR3: TGCGCCAGCAGCCAAGAGGACGGGAACACTGAAGCTTTCTTT. Translating gives CASSQEDGNTEAFF.

The J gene is TRBJ1-3, the V gene TRBV5-1; D call uncertain. V was cut by 2 bases and J by 2 bases, with 8 bases left in between. Per germline, CDR1 SGHRS and CDR2 YFSETQ. The CDR3 length is 14 residues. The DNA for the CDR3 is TGCGCCAGCAGCTTCGGCAAGCCTGGAAACACCATATATTTT. Translating gives CASSFGKPGNTIYF.

This clone was detected a few times. The CDR3 here is CASSGNSQGAGSYNEQFF. The CDR3 DNA reads TGTGCCAGCAGCGGCAACTCACAGGGGGCAGGTTCCTACAATGAGCAGTTCTTC. The chain combines TRBV28 with TRBJ2-1; 9 nucleotides match TRBD1. Germline V CDR1 and CDR2: MDHEN, SYDVKM. V lost 6 bases and J lost 1; bases outside the gene matches: 13. The CDR3 runs 18 residues.

This chain uses TRBV5-4 with TRBJ2-7, with 9 bases matching TRBD2. Per germline, CDR1 SGHNT and CDR2 YYREEE (reference sequence). CDR3 length equals 16 residues. V was clipped by 0 bases and J by 3 bases; unmatched bases: 7. DNA for the CDR3: TGTGCCAGCAGCTTGGCCAAGACTAGCGGAAACTACGAGCAGTACTTC. Translating it yields CASSLAKTSGNYEQYF.

The CDR3 nucleotides read TGTGCCAGCAGCTTATTAGGGGGCGAGAATCAGCCCCAGCATTTT. This sequence encodes CASSLLGGENQPQHF. The chain uses TRBV7-9 and TRBJ1-5, with 7 bases lining up with TRBD1. Trimming cost V 2 bases and J 4 bases; bases outside gene matches: 5. Germline V gene data show CDR1 as SEHNR and CDR2 as FQNEAQ (reference sequence). CDR3 length: 15 amino acids.

V is TRBV19 and J is TRBJ2-5; 10 positions match TRBD1. Germline CDR1 is LNHDA and CDR2 is SQIVND (reference sequence). J lost 5 bases, V lost 6 bases, and 6 bases had no gene match. CDR3 length: 14 amino acids. The CDR3 region is CASSPDRGRETQYF. The CDR3 DNA is TGTGCCAGTAGCCCCGACAGGGGGCGGGAGACCCAGTACTTC.

The chain uses TRBV7-9 and TRBJ2-1; D is possibly TRBD1 or TRBD2 (6 bases each). CDR1 is SEHNR and CDR2 is FQNEAQ in the germline V gene (reference sequence). V dropped 5 bases and J dropped 1 base, with 12 bases sitting between them. This CDR3 contains 15 residues. In DNA, the CDR3 is TGTGCCAGCAGCACAGGGAGGACGTCCTACAATGAGCAGTTCTTC. Protein sequence: CASSTGRTSYNEQFF.

In this sample, this clone turned up many times. This sequence joins TRBV5-1 and TRBJ2-3; D possibly uses TRBD1 or TRBD2 (6 bases each). The V and J ends lost 0 bases and 4 bases respectively, with 18 bases between them. The CDR3 runs 17 residues. Germline V gives CDR1 SGHRS, CDR2 YFSETQ. Here the CDR3 reads CASSLGVRGRIPDTQYF. The DNA for the CDR3 is TGCGCCAGCAGCTTGGGCGTTCGGGGGCGAATCCCAGATACGCAGTATTTT.

V gene TRBV16 combines with J gene TRBJ2-1, with D possibly called TRBD1 or TRBD2 (6 bases each). CDR1 is KGHSY, CDR2 FQNENV, per germline. The CDR3 has 13 amino acids. V lost 4 bases and J 7 bases, leaving 11 bases between the germline ends. The CDR3 region has the DNA TGTGCCAGCAGCCCGCGAGGGGGGAATGAGCAGTTCTTC. Residues: CASSPRGGNEQFF.

This clone has at least ten counts. The chain has TRBV15 and TRBJ1-1; no reliable D call. Germline lookup yields CDR1 LNHNV and CDR2 YYDKDF (reference sequence). The V end lost 3 bases, the J end lost 1 base, and 12 bases lay between the germline ends. The CDR3 is made up of 15 amino acids. Here the CDR3 DNA reads TGTGCCACCAGCAGGTTTTATGGGGAGAACACTGAAGCTTTCTTT. The encoded protein is CATSRFYGENTEAFF.

Worth noting for this clone: A read error is possible here, since a much larger clone lies one base away. This chain uses TRBV28 with TRBJ1-1; TRBD1 matches at 8 bases. Germline V gives CDR1 MDHEN, CDR2 SYDVKM. V shed 5 bases, J shed 1 base, and the junction held 6 bases outside the gene matches. The CDR3 runs to 15 residues. The CDR3 is CASSPRTGRNTEAFF. In DNA, the CDR3 is TGTGCCAGCAGTCCCCGGACAGGGAGGAACACTGAAGCTTTCTTT.

This clone occurred a few times. The J gene is TRBJ1-2, the V gene TRBV7-6, with 7 bases aligning to TRBD1. The CDR3 spans 15 residues. V was clipped by 5 bases and J by 0 bases; unmatched bases: 6. From germline, CDR1 is SGHVS and CDR2 FNYEAQ. CDR3 in amino acids: CASSERQGPNYGYTF. The CDR3 DNA reads as TGTGCCAGCAGCGAACGACAGGGTCCTAACTATGGCTACACCTTC.

The chain has TRBV4-1 and TRBJ1-4, with D possibly being TRBD1 (5 bases). V lost 2 bases to trimming and J lost 5 bases, with 15 bases between them. Per the germline V gene, CDR1 is MGHRA and CDR2 is YSYEKL. The CDR3 length is 16 residues. CDR3 coding DNA: TGCGCCAGCAGCCAATGGACCGGGACGGGGAATGAAAAACTGTTTTTT. Protein product: CASSQWTGTGNEKLFF.

The chain has TRBV6-5 and TRBJ2-5; 14 nucleotides align to TRBD2. Per the germline V gene, CDR1 is MNHEY and CDR2 is SVGAGI. The CDR3 has 15 amino acids. With 4 bases clipped from V and 4 bases from J, the junction kept 2 bases outside the gene matches. The CDR3 DNA is TGTGCCAGCAGTTTGGGACTAGCGGGAGTAGAGACCCAGTACTTC. Amino acids: CASSLGLAGVETQYF.

The chain links TRBV28 to TRBJ2-1; 8 bases are shared with TRBD1. Per the germline V gene, CDR1 is MDHEN and CDR2 is SYDVKM. CDR3 length: 17 residues. V shed 2 bases and J 3 bases; nucleotides not matched to a gene: 9. The CDR3 sequence: CASSLMQGAPDYNEQFF. The CDR3 nucleotides are TGTGCCAGCAGTTTAATGCAGGGGGCGCCCGACTACAATGAGCAGTTCTTC.

V gene TRBV2 combines with J gene TRBJ2-2; D call uncertain. The CDR3 spans 15 residues. From germline, CDR1 is SNHLY and CDR2 FYNNEI. V dropped 6 bases and J dropped 2 bases, with 13 bases sitting between them. This CDR3 reads CASRAIPENTGELFF. Here the CDR3 DNA reads TGTGCCAGCAGGGCAATCCCCGAAAACACCGGGGAGCTGTTTTTT.

This chain joins TRBV4-1 and TRBJ1-5; D unclear. Between the trimmed V and J ends, which lost 0 bases and 3 bases, there was a span of 6 bases. CDR1 and CDR2 from the germline V gene are MGHRA and YSYEKL. The CDR3 spans 14 residues. The CDR3 DNA is TGCGCCAGCAGCCAAGATGCGAACAATCAGCCCCAGCATTTT. The encoded protein is CASSQDANNQPQHF.

The CDR3, as DNA: TGTGCCAGCAGTCCGCAGACAGAAAACATTCAGTACTTC. Translation gives CASSPQTENIQYF. The chain combines TRBV28 with TRBJ2-4, with a tentative D call TRBD1 (5 bases). The length of the CDR3 is 13 residues. Germline-derived CDR1 and CDR2 are MDHEN and SYDVKM. V shed 5 bases and J shed 5 bases, with 10 bases lying between them.

The gene calls are TRBV7-8 and TRBJ2-1; TRBD1 matches 7 bases. CDR3 length equals 17 residues. Germline CDR1 reads SGHVS; CDR2 reads FQNEAQ. V was clipped by 5 bases and J by 0 bases; unmatched bases: 10. This chain's CDR3 is CASSPYRGPVSYNEQFF. CDR3 DNA sequence: TGTGCCAGCAGCCCTTACAGGGGCCCTGTCTCCTACAATGAGCAGTTCTTC.

This clone was counted between two and nine times. V and J are TRBV7-9 and TRBJ1-2, with D hard to call. The CDR3 spans 15 residues. Germline V gives CDR1 SEHNR, CDR2 FQNEAQ (reference sequence). V dropped 5 bases and J dropped 0 bases, with 13 bases sitting between them. The CDR3 nucleotides are TGTGCCAGCAGCCCCACGACGACACCTAACTATGGCTACACCTTC. Residues: CASSPTTTPNYGYTF.